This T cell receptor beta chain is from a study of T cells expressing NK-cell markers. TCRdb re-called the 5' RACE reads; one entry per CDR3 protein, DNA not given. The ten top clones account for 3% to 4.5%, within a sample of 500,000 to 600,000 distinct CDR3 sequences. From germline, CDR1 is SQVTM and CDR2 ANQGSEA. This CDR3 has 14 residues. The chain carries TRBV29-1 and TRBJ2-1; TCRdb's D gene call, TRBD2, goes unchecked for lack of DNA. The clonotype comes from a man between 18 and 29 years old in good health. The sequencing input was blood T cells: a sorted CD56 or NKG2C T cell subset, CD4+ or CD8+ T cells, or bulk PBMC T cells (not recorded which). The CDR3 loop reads CSVVLAGVVSEQFF.